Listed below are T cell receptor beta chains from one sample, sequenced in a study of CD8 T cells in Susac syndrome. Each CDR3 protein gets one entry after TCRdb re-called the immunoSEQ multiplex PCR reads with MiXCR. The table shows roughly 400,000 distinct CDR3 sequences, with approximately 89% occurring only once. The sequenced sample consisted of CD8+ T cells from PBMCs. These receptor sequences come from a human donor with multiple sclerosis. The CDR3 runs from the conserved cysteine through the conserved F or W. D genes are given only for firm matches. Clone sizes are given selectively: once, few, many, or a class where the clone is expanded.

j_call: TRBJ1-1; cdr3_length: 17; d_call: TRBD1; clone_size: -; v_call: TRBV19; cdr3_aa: CASSIPLGRGLDTEAFF; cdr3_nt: TGTGCCAGTAGTATACCCCTTGGCAGGGGGCTCGACACTGAAGCTTTCTTT
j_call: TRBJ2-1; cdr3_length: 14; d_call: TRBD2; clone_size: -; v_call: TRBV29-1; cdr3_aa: CSVSREDPYNEQFF; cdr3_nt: TGCAGTGTTAGCCGGGAGGATCCCTACAATGAGCAGTTCTTC
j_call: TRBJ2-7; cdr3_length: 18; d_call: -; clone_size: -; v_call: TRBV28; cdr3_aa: CASSLWGEWQGLSYEQYF; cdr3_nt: TGTGCCAGCAGTTTATGGGGGGAATGGCAGGGTTTATCCTACGAGCAGTACTTC
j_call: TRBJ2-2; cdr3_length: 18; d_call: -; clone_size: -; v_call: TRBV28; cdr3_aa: CASSPRGPHGPNTGELFF; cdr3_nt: TGTGCCAGCAGCCCAAGGGGACCACACGGACCGAACACCGGGGAGCTGTTTTTT
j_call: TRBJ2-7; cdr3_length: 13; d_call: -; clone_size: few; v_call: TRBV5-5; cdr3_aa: CASSGGITYEQYF; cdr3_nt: TGTGCCAGCAGCGGCGGGATCACCTACGAGCAGTACTTC
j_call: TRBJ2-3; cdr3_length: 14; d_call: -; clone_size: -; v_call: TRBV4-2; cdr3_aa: CASSQEQGGDTQYF; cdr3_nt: TGTGCCAGCAGCCAAGAACAGGGAGGGGATACGCAGTATTTT
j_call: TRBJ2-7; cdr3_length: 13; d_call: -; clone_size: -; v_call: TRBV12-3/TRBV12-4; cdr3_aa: CASKATGSYEQYF; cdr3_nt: TGTGCCAGCAAGGCTACAGGTTCCTACGAGCAGTACTTC
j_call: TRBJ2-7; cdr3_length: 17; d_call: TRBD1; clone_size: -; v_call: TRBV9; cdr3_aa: CASSTRDRGFSSYEQYF; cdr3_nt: TGTGCCAGCAGCACCCGGGACAGGGGGTTTAGCTCCTACGAGCAGTACTTC
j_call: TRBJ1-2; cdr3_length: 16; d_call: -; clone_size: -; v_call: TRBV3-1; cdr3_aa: CASSQERRPALYGYTF; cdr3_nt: TGTGCCAGCAGCCAGGAGAGGAGGCCAGCCCTCTATGGCTACACCTTC
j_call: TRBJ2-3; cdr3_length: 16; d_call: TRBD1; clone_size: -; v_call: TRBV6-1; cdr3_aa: CASSGGQIPPTDTQYF; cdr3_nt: TGTGCCAGCAGTGGGGGACAGATTCCTCCAACAGATACGCAGTATTTT
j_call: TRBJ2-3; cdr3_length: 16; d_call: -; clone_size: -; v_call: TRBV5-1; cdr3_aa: CASSLGMGLSADTQYF; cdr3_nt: TGCGCCAGCAGCTTGGGAATGGGTTTGTCCGCGGATACGCAGTATTTT
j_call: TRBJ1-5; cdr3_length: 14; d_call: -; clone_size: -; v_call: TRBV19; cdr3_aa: CASTRSDLNQPQHF; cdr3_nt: TGTGCCAGTACGCGGTCAGACCTCAATCAGCCCCAGCATTTT
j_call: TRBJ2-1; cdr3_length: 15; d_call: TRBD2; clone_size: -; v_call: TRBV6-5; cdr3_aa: CASRLGTSGRNEQFF; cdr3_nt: TGTGCCAGCAGGCTCGGGACTAGCGGGAGAAATGAGCAGTTCTTC
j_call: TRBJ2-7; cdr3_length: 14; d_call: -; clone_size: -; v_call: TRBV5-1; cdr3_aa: CASSLETGPYEQYF; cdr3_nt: TGCGCCAGCAGCTTGGAAACAGGGCCCTACGAGCAGTACTTC
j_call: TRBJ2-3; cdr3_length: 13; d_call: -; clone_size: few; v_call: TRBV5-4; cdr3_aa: CASSRDSTDTQYF; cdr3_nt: TGTGCCAGCAGCCGGGACAGCACAGATACGCAGTATTTT
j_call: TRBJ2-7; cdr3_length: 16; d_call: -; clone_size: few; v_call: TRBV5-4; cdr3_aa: CASSLASGMSEYEQYF; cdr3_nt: TGTGCCAGCAGCTTGGCCTCGGGGATGAGTGAGTACGAGCAGTACTTC
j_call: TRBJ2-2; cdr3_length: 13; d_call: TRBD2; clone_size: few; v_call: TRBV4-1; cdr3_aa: CASSRGGPGELFF; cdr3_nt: TGCGCCAGCAGTCGCGGGGGGCCCGGGGAGCTGTTTTTT
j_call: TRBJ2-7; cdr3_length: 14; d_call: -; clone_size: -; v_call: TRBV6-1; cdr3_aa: CASSERAITYEQYF; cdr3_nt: TGTGCCAGCAGTGAAAGGGCAATAACCTACGAGCAGTACTTC
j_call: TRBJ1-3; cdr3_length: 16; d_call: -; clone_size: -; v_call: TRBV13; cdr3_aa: CASRSRRFGPGNTIYF; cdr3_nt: TGTGCCAGCAGGTCAAGAAGGTTCGGGCCTGGAAACACCATATATTTT
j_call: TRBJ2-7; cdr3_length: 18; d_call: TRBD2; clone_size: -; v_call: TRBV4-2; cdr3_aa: CASSQEGSGRGISYEQYF; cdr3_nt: TGTGCCAGCAGCCAAGAAGGTAGCGGGAGGGGTATTTCCTACGAGCAGTACTTC
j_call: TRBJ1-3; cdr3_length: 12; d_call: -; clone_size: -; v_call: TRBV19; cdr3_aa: CASSMDGNTIYF; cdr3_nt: TGTGCCAGTAGTATGGACGGAAACACCATATATTTT
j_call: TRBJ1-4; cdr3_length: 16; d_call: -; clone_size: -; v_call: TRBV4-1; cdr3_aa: CASSQGLAATNEKLFF; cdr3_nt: TGCGCCAGCAGCCAAGGTTTGGCGGCAACTAATGAAAAACTGTTTTTT
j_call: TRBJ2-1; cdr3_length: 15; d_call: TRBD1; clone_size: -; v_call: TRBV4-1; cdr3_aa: CASSPTRDSYNEQFF; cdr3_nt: TGCGCCAGCAGCCCAACCCGGGACAGTTACAATGAGCAGTTCTTC
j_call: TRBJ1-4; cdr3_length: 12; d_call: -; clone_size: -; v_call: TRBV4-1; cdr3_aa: CASSQVGAKLFF; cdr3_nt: TGCGCCAGCAGCCAAGTCGGTGCGAAACTGTTTTTT
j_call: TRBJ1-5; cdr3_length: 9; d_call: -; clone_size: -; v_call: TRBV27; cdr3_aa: CASGKPQHF; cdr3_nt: TGTGCCAGCGGAAAGCCCCAGCATTTT
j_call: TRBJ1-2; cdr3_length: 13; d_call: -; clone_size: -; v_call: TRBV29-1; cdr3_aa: CSVEGGNNYGYTF; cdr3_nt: TGCAGCGTTGAAGGTGGGAACAACTATGGCTACACCTTC
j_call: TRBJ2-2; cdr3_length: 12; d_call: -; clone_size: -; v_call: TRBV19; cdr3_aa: CASCLDTGELFF; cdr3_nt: TGTGCCAGTTGTCTGGACACCGGGGAGCTGTTTTTT
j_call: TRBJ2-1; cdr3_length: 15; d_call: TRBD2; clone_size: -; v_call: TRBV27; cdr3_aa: CASSILAGSNNEQFF; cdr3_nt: TGTGCCAGCAGTATACTAGCGGGATCCAACAATGAGCAGTTCTTC
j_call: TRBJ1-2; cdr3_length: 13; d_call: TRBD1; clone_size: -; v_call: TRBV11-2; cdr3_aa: CASSRTGTDGYTF; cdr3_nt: TGTGCCAGCAGCCGGACAGGGACGGATGGCTACACCTTC
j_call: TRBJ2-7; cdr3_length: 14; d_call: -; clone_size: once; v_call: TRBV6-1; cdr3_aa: CASGLDRLFYEQYF; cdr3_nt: TGTGCCAGCGGCCTTGACAGGCTATTTTACGAGCAGTACTTC
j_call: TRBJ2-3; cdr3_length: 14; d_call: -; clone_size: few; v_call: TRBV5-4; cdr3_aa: CASSLQGGGDTQYF; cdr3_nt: TGTGCCAGCAGCTTGCAAGGGGGAGGGGATACGCAGTATTTT
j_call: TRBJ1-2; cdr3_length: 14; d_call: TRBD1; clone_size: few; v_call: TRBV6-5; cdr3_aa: CASSYSQGADGYTF; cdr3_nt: TGTGCCAGCAGTTACTCTCAGGGGGCGGATGGCTACACCTTC
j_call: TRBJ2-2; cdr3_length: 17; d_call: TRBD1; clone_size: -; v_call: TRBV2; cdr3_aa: CASSKGTDPTNTGELFF; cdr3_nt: TGTGCCAGCAGCAAAGGGACAGATCCGACGAACACCGGGGAGCTGTTTTTT
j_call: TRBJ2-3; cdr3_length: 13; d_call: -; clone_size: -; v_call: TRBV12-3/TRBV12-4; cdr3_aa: CASSLGSSDTQYF; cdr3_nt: TGTGCCAGCAGTTTAGGGTCTTCGGATACGCAGTATTTT
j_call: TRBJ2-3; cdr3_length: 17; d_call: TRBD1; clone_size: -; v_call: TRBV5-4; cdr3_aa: CASSFGGTGGLADTQYF; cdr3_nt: TGTGCCAGCAGCTTTGGAGGGACAGGGGGTTTGGCAGATACGCAGTATTTT
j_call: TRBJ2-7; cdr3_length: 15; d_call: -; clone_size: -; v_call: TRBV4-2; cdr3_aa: CASSHHLGPSYEQYF; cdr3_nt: TGTGCCAGCAGCCACCACCTGGGTCCCTCCTACGAGCAGTACTTC
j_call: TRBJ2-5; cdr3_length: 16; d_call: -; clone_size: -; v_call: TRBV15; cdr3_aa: CATSRVQGILQETQYF; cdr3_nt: TGTGCCACCAGCAGAGTCCAGGGGATACTCCAAGAGACCCAGTACTTC
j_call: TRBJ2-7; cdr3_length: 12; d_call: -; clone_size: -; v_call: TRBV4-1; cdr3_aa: CASGHGGTEQYF; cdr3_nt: TGCGCCAGCGGTCACGGAGGGACCGAGCAGTACTTC
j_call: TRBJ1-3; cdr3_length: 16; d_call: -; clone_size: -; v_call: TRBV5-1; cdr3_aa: CASSFWGQGLGNTIYF; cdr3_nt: TGCGCCAGCAGCTTTTGGGGACAAGGACTGGGAAACACCATATATTTT
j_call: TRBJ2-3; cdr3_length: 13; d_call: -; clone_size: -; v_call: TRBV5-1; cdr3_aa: CASSLYVVDTQYF; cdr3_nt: TGCGCCAGCAGCTTGTATGTCGTCGATACGCAGTATTTT
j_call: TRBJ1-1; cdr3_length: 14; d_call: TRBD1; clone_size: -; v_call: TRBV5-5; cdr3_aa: CASSSPTSGTGAFF; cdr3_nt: TGTGCCAGCAGCTCACCTACTTCCGGGACAGGGGCTTTCTTT
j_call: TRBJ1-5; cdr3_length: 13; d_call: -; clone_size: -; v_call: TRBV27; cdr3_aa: CASSLEVNQPQHF; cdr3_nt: TGTGCCAGCAGTTTGGAAGTTAATCAGCCCCAGCATTTT
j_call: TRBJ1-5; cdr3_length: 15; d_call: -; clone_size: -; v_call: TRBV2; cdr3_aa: CASSEQAGANQPQHF; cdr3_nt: TGTGCCAGCAGTGAACAGGCAGGGGCCAATCAGCCCCAGCATTTT
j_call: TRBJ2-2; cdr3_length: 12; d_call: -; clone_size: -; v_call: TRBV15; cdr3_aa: CATSQSTGELFF; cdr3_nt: TGTGCCACCAGTCAGAGCACCGGGGAGCTGTTTTTT
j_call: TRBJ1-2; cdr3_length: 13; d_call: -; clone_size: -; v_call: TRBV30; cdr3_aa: CAWMPAPAYGYTF; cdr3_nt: TGTGCCTGGATGCCAGCGCCCGCCTATGGCTACACCTTC
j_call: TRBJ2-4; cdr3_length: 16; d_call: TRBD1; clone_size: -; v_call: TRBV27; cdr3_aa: CASSLPGQGSKNIQYF; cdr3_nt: TGTGCCAGCAGTTTACCTGGACAGGGTAGCAAAAACATTCAGTACTTC
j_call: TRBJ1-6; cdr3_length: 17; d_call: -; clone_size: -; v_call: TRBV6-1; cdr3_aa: CASSERGGRRLIHPSTF; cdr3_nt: -
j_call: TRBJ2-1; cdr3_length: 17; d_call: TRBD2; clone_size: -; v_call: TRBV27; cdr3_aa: CASSPGIIGRAHNEQFF; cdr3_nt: TGTGCCAGCAGTCCCGGAATAATCGGGAGGGCCCACAATGAGCAGTTCTTC